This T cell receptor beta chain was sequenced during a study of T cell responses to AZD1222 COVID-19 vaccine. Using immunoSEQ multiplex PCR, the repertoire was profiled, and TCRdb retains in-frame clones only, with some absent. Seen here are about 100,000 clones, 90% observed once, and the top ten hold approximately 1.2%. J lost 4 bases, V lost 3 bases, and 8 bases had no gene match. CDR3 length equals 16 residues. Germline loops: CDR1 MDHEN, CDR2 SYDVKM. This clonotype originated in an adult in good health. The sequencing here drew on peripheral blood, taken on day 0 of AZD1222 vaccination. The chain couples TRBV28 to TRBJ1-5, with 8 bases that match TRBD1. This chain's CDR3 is CASSFLTGGDNQPQHF. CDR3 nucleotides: TGTGCCAGCAGTTTTCTTACAGGGGGTGATAATCAGCCCCAGCATTTT.